Listed here is a single T cell receptor (beta chain). What it binds is unknown. The CDR3 is 13 amino acids. The V gene lost 3 bases and the J gene lost 4 bases, with 9 bases spanning the gap. Germline CDR1 is KGHSH and CDR2 is LQKENI. Sample treatment: roughly ten-day PBMC culture with coronavirus spike peptide pools or control peptides (ViraFEST assay). Negative selection purified CD4+ T cells after about nine days of culture. The Oncomine TCR Beta short-read assay sequenced DNA from cultured CD4+ T cells. TCRdb fed the PCR reads into MiXCR, producing one record per CDR3 protein. The sample has 15,000 or so distinct CDR3 sequences, less than 70% seen once. The data belong to a study of vaccination and CD4 T cells after COVID-19. Study in general: Post-vaccine sampling followed dose two by a median 72 days (range 14 to 241).

Study-level results: Only post-vaccination samples contained a median 86.3% of the reactive clones in convalescent patients. Spike mono-reactivity was found in 304 of 307 vaccine-specific clones from convalescent patients.

Sequenced here: CD4+ T cells from blood, cultured in vitro, sampled before SARS-CoV-2 vaccination. The sequence was obtained from a human donor who had recovered from COVID-19. V gene TRBV18 combines with J gene TRBJ2-5, with a possible D match to TRBD2 (5 bases). CDR3 sequence: CASSPSTRETQYF. CDR3 DNA: TGTGCCAGCTCACCGTCCACTAGAGAGACCCAGTACTTC.